Described below is a single T cell receptor (beta chain) sequence and its context. This sample was included in a study of blood T cell repertoires in COVID-19. Using immunoSEQ multiplex PCR, the repertoire was profiled, and TCRdb retains in-frame clones only, with some absent. In the table there are about 200,000 clones, 65% to 90% of which are singletons. V lost 6 bases and J lost 5, with 9 bases in between. Germline CDR1 is MNHEY and CDR2 is SVGAGI. The CDR3 loop spans 12 amino acids. The sample taken for sequencing was PBMCs or T cells enriched from blood (not recorded which). The chain employs TRBV6-5 and TRBJ2-3; D uncertain. The sequence was collected from a middle-aged man who had recovered from COVID-19. CDR3 bases: TGTGCCAGCAGATCGTACGGAGATACGCAGTATTTT. The encoded protein is CASRSYGDTQYF.